One and the same sample provided the 30 T cell receptor beta chains below, sequenced in a study of long-term antiretroviral therapy in people with HIV. With survey level as its setting, the immunoSEQ assay was v3.0. The table came from immunoSEQ multiplex PCR; TCRdb's copy has only in-frame clones and leaves some out. The sample comprises 30,000 to 40,000 clones, over 85% of which are singletons, and 3.7% rests with the top ten. Sample: unsorted PBMCs, taken around 5.5 years after starting antiretroviral therapy. Every receptor here comes from a woman aged 45-65 years with HIV.

The table lists this clone with a count of one. This sequence joins TRBV19 and TRBJ1-3; D is unresolved. CDR1 is LNHDA, CDR2 SQIVND, per germline (reference sequence). V was pared by 4 bases and J by 3 bases, with 4 bases between. This CDR3 contains 12 residues. The CDR3 sequence is CASSNLGNTIYF. The CDR3 DNA follows: TGTGCCAGTAGTAATCTTGGAAACACCATATATTTT.

This clone is labeled medium-sized. The chain has TRBV6-5 and TRBJ2-5; D possibly uses TRBD1 or TRBD2 (5 bases each). In germline, CDR1 is MNHEY, CDR2 SVGAGI. The CDR3 is made up of 15 amino acids. The V end lost 2 bases, the J end lost 2 bases, and 12 bases lay between the germline ends. This chain's CDR3 is CASSYGGWGQETQYF. The CDR3 DNA is TGTGCCAGCAGTTACGGGGGATGGGGTCAAGAGACCCAGTACTTC.

The chain couples TRBV2 to TRBJ2-7; D may be TRBD1 (6 bases). With 3 bases removed from V and 2 bases from J, the gap between germline ends came to 11 bases. The germline V gene encodes CDR1 SNHLY and CDR2 FYNNEI. This CDR3 has 14 residues. The CDR3 loop is CASSDQGGTYEQYF. In nucleotides, the CDR3 is TGTGCCAGCAGTGACCAAGGGGGAACCTACGAGCAGTACTTC.

This clone was detected once. V gene TRBV7-6 combines with J gene TRBJ1-4, with D unresolved. V was pared by 5 bases and J by 3 bases, with 13 bases between. The CDR3 is 15 residues long. Looked up from germline, CDR1 is SGHVS and CDR2 is FNYEAQ. This CDR3 is CASSAKGAPNEKLFF. CDR3 coding DNA: TGTGCCAGCAGCGCTAAAGGAGCCCCTAATGAAAAACTGTTTTTT.

DNA for the CDR3: TGCGCCAGCAGCCAAGGAGGGCAGGGTAATCAGCCCCAGCATTTT. It translates to CASSQGGQGNQPQHF. The chain recombines TRBV4-1 with TRBJ1-5; tentatively, D is TRBD1 (5 bases). Germline V gives CDR1 MGHRA, CDR2 YSYEKL. With 1 base removed from V and 4 bases from J, the gap between germline ends came to 11 bases. This CDR3 is 15 amino acids long.

The chain recombines TRBV7-6 with TRBJ2-3; 10 bases are shared with TRBD2. The CDR3 totals 16 residues. V dropped 1 base and J dropped 2; count of bases not matched to a gene: 3. Germline V lookup: CDR1 SGHVS, CDR2 FNYEAQ. As DNA, the CDR3 is TGTGCCAGCAGCTTAGAAGCGGGGGGGCTCACAGATACGCAGTATTTT. Its protein product is CASSLEAGGLTDTQYF.

The rearrangement uses TRBV11-2 and TRBJ2-2; D ambiguous. Germline CDR1 and CDR2: SGHAT and FQNNGV. The CDR3 loop spans 13 amino acids. V was clipped by 8 bases and J by 2 bases, with 9 bases between them. This CDR3 reads CASGRQNTGELFF. The CDR3 nucleotides are TGTGCCAGCGGACGACAAAACACCGGGGAGCTGTTTTTT.

The chain couples TRBV7-2 to TRBJ1-1; D might be TRBD1 (5 bases). Germline lookup yields CDR1 SGHTA and CDR2 FQGNSA. The ends were cut back, 2 bases at V and 1 base at J, with 5 bases in the middle. The CDR3 sequence is 13 residues long. The CDR3 sequence is CASSLQGNTEAFF. The CDR3 DNA sequence: TGTGCCAGCAGCTTACAGGGGAACACTGAAGCTTTCTTT.

The chain recombines TRBV12-2 with TRBJ2-7; the D call of TRBD1 is as the table states it, not checked on the DNA. TRBV12-2 is a listed pseudogene. The CDR3 runs to 17 residues. CDR3 sequence: CASRLGSETGENNEQYF. CDR3 in DNA: TGTGCAAGTCGCTTGGGCTCCGAGACAGGGGAGAACAACGAGCAGTACTTC.

The chain couples TRBV10-3 to TRBJ1-4; a possible D gene is TRBD1 (6 bases). The CDR3 has 13 amino acids. The germline V gene has CDR1 ENHRY and CDR2 SYGVKD. The V and J ends lost 5 bases and 4 bases respectively, with 8 bases between them. In DNA, the CDR3 is TGTGCCATCAGTCGACAGGATAATGAAAAACTGTTTTTT. This codes for CAISRQDNEKLFF.

This clone was counted between two and nine times. The chain joins TRBV7-9 to TRBJ2-7; 9 nucleotides line up with TRBD1. This CDR3 has 17 residues. The ends lost 5 bases at V and 0 bases at J; junction bases unmatched: 11. In germline, CDR1 is SEHNR, CDR2 FQNEAQ (reference sequence). For the CDR3, the DNA is TGTGCCAGCAGCCCACCGGTGGGGACAGGGAGCTCCTACGAGCAGTACTTC. The encoded protein is CASSPPVGTGSSYEQYF.

The chain combines TRBV5-1 with TRBJ2-3; perhaps TRBD2 as D (5 bases). The germline gives CDR1 SGHRS, CDR2 YFSETQ. V lost 2 bases and J 5 bases, leaving 9 bases between the germline ends. The CDR3 covers 13 residues. This chain's CDR3 is CASSFGVLDTQYF. CDR3 nucleotides: TGCGCCAGCAGCTTCGGGGTTCTAGATACGCAGTATTTT.

This clone was detected only once. The rearrangement links TRBV6-5 to TRBJ2-3; no clear D gene. Germline values: CDR1 MNHEY, CDR2 SVGAGI. V dropped 2 bases and J dropped 0 bases, with 3 bases sitting between them. The CDR3 length is 13 residues. This chain's CDR3 is CASSYVSTDTQYF. CDR3 nucleotides: TGTGCCAGCAGTTACGTGAGCACAGATACGCAGTATTTT.

The genes are TRBV6-6 and TRBJ2-1, with 9 bases aligning to TRBD2. The V segment lost 4 bases and the J segment 6 bases; nucleotides outside the gene matches: 4. The CDR3 has 14 amino acids. Looked up from germline, CDR1 is MNHNY and CDR2 is SVGAGI (reference sequence). The CDR3 nucleotides read TGTGCCAGCAGTTCTAGCGGGGCAATCAATGAGCAGTTCTTC. This sequence encodes CASSSSGAINEQFF.

V is TRBV5-4 and J is TRBJ1-1; D gene uncertain. Trimming left V 0 bases short and J 4 bases short, with 10 bases between. Germline V gene lookup returns CDR1 SGHNT and CDR2 YYREEE (reference sequence). The CDR3 spans 14 residues. The CDR3 loop is CASSLDSDGTEAFF. DNA for the CDR3: TGTGCCAGCAGCTTGGATTCGGATGGCACTGAAGCTTTCTTT.

This rearrangement joins TRBV4-3 to TRBJ1-1; the D gene is possibly TRBD1 (5 bases). CDR3 length: 15 amino acids. V lost 0 bases to trimming and J lost 5 bases, with 13 bases between them. Germline V gene sequence: CDR1 LGHNA, CDR2 YSLEER. CDR3 protein: CASSQDLGHLTEAFF. As DNA, the CDR3 is TGCGCCAGCAGCCAAGATCTAGGACACCTGACTGAAGCTTTCTTT.

This CDR3 is CASSPGQGYVGELFF. As DNA, the CDR3 is TGTGCCAGCAGCCCAGGCCAGGGATATGTCGGGGAGCTGTTTTTT. The V call is TRBV5-6, the J call TRBJ2-2; perhaps TRBD1 as D (5 bases). The CDR3 is made up of 15 amino acids. The V end was cut by 4 bases, the J end by 7 bases, with 17 bases between. Germline loops: CDR1 SGHDT, CDR2 YYEEEE.

The chain joins TRBV2 to TRBJ1-2, with D tentatively TRBD1 (5 bases). The length of the CDR3 is 14 residues. Trimming removed 5 bases at V and 2 bases at J, with 12 bases between. Germline V gene sequence: CDR1 SNHLY, CDR2 FYNNEI. CDR3 protein: CASSQTRDNYGYTF. The CDR3, as DNA: TGTGCCAGCAGTCAAACCAGGGACAACTATGGCTACACCTTC.

V and J are TRBV27 and TRBJ2-3; 8 positions match TRBD1. J lost 8 bases, V lost 1 base, and 14 bases had no gene match. This CDR3 has 17 residues. Germline CDR1 reads MNHEY; CDR2 reads SMNVEV (reference sequence). As DNA, the CDR3 is TGTGCCAGCAGTTTATTGGGCGGTCAGGGGGCTCGAGGTACGCAGTATTTT. Protein sequence: CASSLLGGQGARGTQYF.

This clone was recorded once. This sequence joins TRBV4-2 and TRBJ2-3; 9 positions match TRBD2. Unmatched junction bases numbered 3, after V lost 0 bases and J lost 2 bases. Germline V gene lookup returns CDR1 LGHNA and CDR2 YNFKEQ. This CDR3 comprises 16 residues. The CDR3 is CASSQDASGDTDTQYF. CDR3 nucleotide sequence: TGTGCCAGCAGCCAAGATGCTAGCGGGGACACAGATACGCAGTATTTT.

The CDR3 coding sequence is TGCGCCAGCAGCCAAGCCCAGGAACACTACGAGCAGTACTTC. This codes for CASSQAQEHYEQYF. The V and J genes are TRBV4-1 and TRBJ2-7, with D uncertain. The germline V gene has CDR1 MGHRA and CDR2 YSYEKL. Trimming removed 1 base from V and 3 bases from J, with 10 bases in between. The CDR3 is 14 amino acids.

The chain combines TRBV11-2 with TRBJ1-1; 9 bases fit TRBD1. The germline V gene encodes CDR1 SGHAT and CDR2 FQNNGV. The CDR3 runs to 14 residues. The trim removed 5 bases at V and 4 bases at J, leaving 5 bases unmatched. CDR3: CASSEQGAATEAFF. In DNA form, the CDR3 reads TGTGCCAGCAGCGAACAGGGGGCGGCCACTGAAGCTTTCTTT.

The genes are TRBV6-4 and TRBJ1-5; 9 positions agree with TRBD1. V shed 4 bases, J shed 6 bases, and the junction held 10 bases outside the gene matches. CDR1 and CDR2 (germline): MRHNA, SNTAGT. CDR3 length: 16 amino acids. The CDR3 spells CASSGLRDRDLQPQHF. CDR3 bases: TGTGCCAGCAGTGGACTCCGGGACAGGGACCTTCAGCCCCAGCATTTT.

The rearrangement uses TRBV5-1 and TRBJ1-1; 11 nucleotides agree with TRBD1. Losses at the gene ends were 0 bases for V and 1 base for J; bases not matched to a gene: 2. This CDR3 region has 16 residues. Germline-derived CDR1 and CDR2 are SGHRS and YFSETQ. The CDR3 loop reads CASSLEGQGGNTEAFF. The DNA for the CDR3 is TGCGCCAGCAGCTTGGAGGGACAGGGGGGGAACACTGAAGCTTTCTTT.

The rearrangement uses TRBV27 and TRBJ1-1; tentatively, D is TRBD1 (6 bases). Trimming took off 3 bases at V and 4 bases at J, with 9 bases between the two ends. Germline V lookup: CDR1 MNHEY, CDR2 SMNVEV (reference sequence). CDR3 length: 13 residues. CDR3 protein: CASSLLGGTEAFF. CDR3 DNA sequence: TGTGCCAGCAGTTTGTTAGGGGGCACTGAAGCTTTCTTT.

The V and J genes are TRBV9 and TRBJ1-6; unclear D gene. V gave up 1 base and J gave up 0 bases, with 8 bases separating them. Germline lookup yields CDR1 SGDLS and CDR2 YYNGEE. The CDR3 consists of 16 residues. CDR3 DNA: TGTGCCAGCAGCGTATATCAGAGCTCCTATAATTCACCCCTCCACTTT. Its protein product is CASSVYQSSYNSPLHF.

V is TRBV5-1 and J is TRBJ1-2, with TRBD1 as a possible D gene (6 bases). Trimming cost V 3 bases and J 7 bases, with 10 bases left between them. CDR3 length equals 12 residues. Germline CDR1 SGHRS, CDR2 YFSETQ. The CDR3 loop reads CASSSGGGGYTF. CDR3 coding DNA: TGCGCCAGCAGCTCGGGGGGCGGTGGCTACACCTTC.

This chain links TRBV27 with TRBJ1-1; a possible D gene is TRBD1 (6 bases). Germline V gives CDR1 MNHEY, CDR2 SMNVEV (reference sequence). This CDR3 comprises 15 residues. The V and J ends lost 2 bases and 3 bases respectively, with 13 bases between them. The CDR3 DNA is TGTGCCAGCAGTTTAATCGGGGGGCCGGACACTGAAGCTTTCTTT. Encoded protein: CASSLIGGPDTEAFF.

The V call is TRBV6-5, the J call TRBJ1-2; no firm D call. Between the trimmed V and J ends, which lost 5 bases and 4 bases, there was a span of 8 bases. CDR3 length: 12 amino acids. The germline CDR1 and CDR2 sequences are MNHEY and SVGAGI. The CDR3 sequence: CASSLNGYGYTF. Written as DNA, the CDR3 is TGTGCCAGCAGTCTTAACGGCTATGGCTACACCTTC.

The chain links TRBV6-6 to TRBJ1-1; 7 bases are a match to TRBD1. V trimming: 2 bases; J trimming: 8 bases; junction bases outside the gene matches: 2. Germline V gene lookup returns CDR1 MNHNY and CDR2 SVGAGI (reference sequence). This CDR3 has 12 residues. CDR3 in amino acids: CASSYGRGEAFF. CDR3 DNA: TGTGCCAGCAGTTACGGCAGGGGGGAAGCTTTCTTT.